Sequencing of this T cell receptor beta chain was carried out in a study of T cell changes during pregnancy in multiple sclerosis. Per germline, CDR1 SGDLS and CDR2 YYNGEE. V shed 3 bases and J shed 5 bases, with 8 bases lying between them. The CDR3 runs to 12 residues. Profiling relied on immunoSEQ multiplex PCR, and the TCRdb table lists in-frame clones only, not all of them. The table records around 80,000 clones, 92% of them present only once. This material consisted of peripheral blood, taken before pregnancy. The receptor was isolated from a female donor with multiple sclerosis, enrolled in a pregnancy study. This chain joins TRBV9 and TRBJ1-1, with D perhaps TRBD1 (6 bases). CDR3 in DNA: TGTGCCAGCAGCGCAGGGGCTACTGAAGCTTTCTTT. It yields the protein CASSAGATEAFF.